This TCR beta chain derives from a study of regulatory T cells in long-lasting Graves disease. Study in general: Patients met the persistent Graves' disease definition after over 5 years of antithyroid drugs with positive TSH receptor antibodies.

Study-level results: Among samples with persistent disease, TRBV28, TRBJ1-2 and TRBJ2-5 were favored. Relative to new patients (around 1,000), persistent patients exhibited greater sharing of public clonotypes (about 2,700).

Time point noted: persistent/refractory GD, antithyroid drugs over 5 years with positive TRAb. Making the TCR library involved RNA that had been extracted from PBMCs. The table lists this clonotype with many counts. The target antigen is unknown. TCR beta libraries were built with iRepertoire HTBI primers and Arm-PCR of CDR3 regions. Per the original methods: The samples included roughly 62 TRBV and 15 or so TRBJ segments. MiXCR was run by TCRdb on the multiplex PCR reads, yielding one entry per CDR3 protein. The V and J calls reflect TCRdb's pipeline rather than the authors' work. The sample shows more than 300,000 distinct CDR3 sequences, around a fifth of them seen only once. The CDR3 runs 14 residues. Germline CDR1 reads MDHEN; CDR2 reads SYDVKM. With 7 bases removed from V and 6 bases from J, the gap between germline ends came to 15 bases.

The receptor was derived from a female donor with Graves disease. The sample in question was peripheral blood mononuclear cells (PBMCs), obtained when the disease was refractory, from a patient treated with antithyroid drugs. This sequence joins TRBV28 and TRBJ2-2, with D possibly matching TRBD1 (5 bases). The DNA of the CDR3 is TGTGCCAGCACCATGAACAGGAGACCCGGGGAGCTGTTTTTT. The encoded protein is CASTMNRRPGELFF. Based on the CDR3 plus reference TRBV28 and TRBJ2-2, the full variable domain is DVKVTQSSRYLVKRTGEKVFLECVQDMDHENMFWYRQDPGLGLRLIYFSYDVKMKEKGDIPEGYSVSREKKERFSLILESASTNQTSMYLCASTMNRRPGELFFGEGSRLTVL.